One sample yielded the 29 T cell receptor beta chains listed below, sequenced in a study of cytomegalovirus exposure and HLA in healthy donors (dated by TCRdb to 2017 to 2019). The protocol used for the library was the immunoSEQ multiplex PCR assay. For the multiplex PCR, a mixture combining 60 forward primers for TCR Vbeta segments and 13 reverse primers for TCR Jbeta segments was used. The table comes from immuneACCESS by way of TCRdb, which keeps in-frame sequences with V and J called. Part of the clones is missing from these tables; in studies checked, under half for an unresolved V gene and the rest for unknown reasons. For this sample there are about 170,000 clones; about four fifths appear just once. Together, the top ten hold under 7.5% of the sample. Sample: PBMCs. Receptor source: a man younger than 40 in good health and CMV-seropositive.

The CDR3 region has the DNA TGTGCCAGCAGTTTTGAAGCCTCGAGCAATCAGCCCCAGCATTTT. Its protein is CASSFEASSNQPQHF. The chain is built from TRBV27 and TRBJ1-5, with unresolved D. The CDR3 totals 15 residues. Trimming removed 3 bases from V and 1 base from J, with 10 bases in between. CDR1 and CDR2 from the germline V gene are MNHEY and SMNVEV (reference sequence).

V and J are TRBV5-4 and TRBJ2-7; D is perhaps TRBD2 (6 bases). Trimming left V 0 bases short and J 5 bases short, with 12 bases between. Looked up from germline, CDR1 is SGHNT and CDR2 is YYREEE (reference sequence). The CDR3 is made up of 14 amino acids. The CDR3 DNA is TGTGCCAGCAGCTTGGGCGGGGTAGGCCACGAGCAGTACTTC. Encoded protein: CASSLGGVGHEQYF.

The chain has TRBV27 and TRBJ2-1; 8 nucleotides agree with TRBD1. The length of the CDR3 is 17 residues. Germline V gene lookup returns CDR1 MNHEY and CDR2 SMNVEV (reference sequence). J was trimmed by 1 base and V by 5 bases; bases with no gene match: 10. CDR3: CASSRYQGAVSYNEQFF. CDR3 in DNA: TGTGCCAGCAGTCGTTACCAGGGGGCTGTTTCCTACAATGAGCAGTTCTTC.

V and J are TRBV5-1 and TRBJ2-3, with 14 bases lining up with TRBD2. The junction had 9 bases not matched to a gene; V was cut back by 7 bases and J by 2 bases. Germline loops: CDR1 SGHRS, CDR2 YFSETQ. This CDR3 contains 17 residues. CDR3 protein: CASHGTSGRRATDTQYF. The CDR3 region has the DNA TGCGCCAGCCACGGGACTAGCGGGAGACGTGCCACAGATACGCAGTATTTT.

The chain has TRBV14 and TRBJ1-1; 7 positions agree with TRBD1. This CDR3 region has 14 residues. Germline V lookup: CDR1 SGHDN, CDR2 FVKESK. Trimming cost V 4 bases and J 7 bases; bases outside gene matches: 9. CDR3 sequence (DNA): TGTGCCAGCAGCCGCCGGGGACAGAGTATTGAAGCTTTCTTT. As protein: CASSRRGQSIEAFF.

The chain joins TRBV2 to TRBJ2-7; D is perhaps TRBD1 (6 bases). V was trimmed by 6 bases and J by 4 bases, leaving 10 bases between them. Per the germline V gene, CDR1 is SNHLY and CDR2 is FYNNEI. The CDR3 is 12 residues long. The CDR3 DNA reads TGTGCCAGCAGCCCCGACAGGTACGAGCAGTACTTC. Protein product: CASSPDRYEQYF. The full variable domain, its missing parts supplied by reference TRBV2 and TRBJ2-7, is EPEVTQTPSHQVTQMGQEVILRCVPISNHLYFYWYRQILGQKVEFLVSFYNNEISEKSEIFDDQFSVERPDGSNFTLKIRSTKLEDSAMYFCASSPDRYEQYFGPGTRLTVT.

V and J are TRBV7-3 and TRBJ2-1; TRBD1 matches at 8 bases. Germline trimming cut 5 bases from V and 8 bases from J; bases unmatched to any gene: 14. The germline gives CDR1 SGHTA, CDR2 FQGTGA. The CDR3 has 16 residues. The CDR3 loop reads CASSGQGAQGPDEQFF. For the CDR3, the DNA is TGTGCCAGCAGCGGCCAGGGGGCACAGGGCCCGGATGAGCAGTTCTTC.

CDR3 region: CSAMTGGIQDTQYF. CDR3 coding DNA: TGCAGCGCTATGACAGGGGGAATACAAGATACGCAGTATTTT. The chain recombines TRBV29-1 with TRBJ2-3; 9 positions match TRBD1. This CDR3 region has 14 residues. Unmatched junction bases numbered 10, after V lost 7 bases and J lost 5 bases. The germline V gene has CDR1 SQVTM and CDR2 ANQGSEA.

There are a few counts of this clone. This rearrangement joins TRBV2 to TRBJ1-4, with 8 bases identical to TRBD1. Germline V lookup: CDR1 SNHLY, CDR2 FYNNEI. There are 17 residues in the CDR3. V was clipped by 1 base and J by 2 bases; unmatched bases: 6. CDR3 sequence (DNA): TGTGCCAGCAGTGAAGGGGCAGGGGGCTCTACTAATGAAAAACTGTTTTTT. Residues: CASSEGAGGSTNEKLFF.

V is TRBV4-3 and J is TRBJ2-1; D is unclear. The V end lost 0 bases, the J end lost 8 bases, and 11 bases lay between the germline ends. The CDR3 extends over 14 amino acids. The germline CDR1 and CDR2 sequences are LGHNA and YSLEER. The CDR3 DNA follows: TGCGCCAGCAGCCAAGAGTGGCCTCAGGATGAGCAGTTCTTC. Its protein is CASSQEWPQDEQFF.

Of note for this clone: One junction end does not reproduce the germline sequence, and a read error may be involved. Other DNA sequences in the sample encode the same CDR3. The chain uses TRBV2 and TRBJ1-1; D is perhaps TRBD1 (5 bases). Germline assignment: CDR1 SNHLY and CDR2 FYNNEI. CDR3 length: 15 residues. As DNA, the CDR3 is TGTGCCAGCAGAGAACTAGGGGTCGGTAGCACTGAGGCTTTCTTT. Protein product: CASRELGVGSTEAFF.

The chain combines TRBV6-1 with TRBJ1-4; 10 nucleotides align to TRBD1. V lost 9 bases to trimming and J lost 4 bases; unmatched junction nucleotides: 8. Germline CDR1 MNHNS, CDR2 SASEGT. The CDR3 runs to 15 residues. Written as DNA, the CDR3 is TGTGCCAGTACGGGACAGGGGTTAGTTAATGAAAAACTGTTTTTT. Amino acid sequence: CASTGQGLVNEKLFF.

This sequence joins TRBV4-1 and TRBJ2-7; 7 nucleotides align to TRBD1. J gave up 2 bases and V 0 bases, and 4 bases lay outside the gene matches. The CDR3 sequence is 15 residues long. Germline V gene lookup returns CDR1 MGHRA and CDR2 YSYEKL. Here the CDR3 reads CASSQDRDRAYEQYF. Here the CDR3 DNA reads TGCGCCAGCAGCCAAGATAGGGACAGAGCCTACGAGCAGTACTTC.

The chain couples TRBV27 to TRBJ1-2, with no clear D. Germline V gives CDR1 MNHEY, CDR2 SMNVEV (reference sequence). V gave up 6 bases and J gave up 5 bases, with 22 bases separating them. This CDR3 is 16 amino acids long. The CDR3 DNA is TGTGCCAGCAGCCCATCACCCCGGGAGGCAATATATGGCTACACCTTC. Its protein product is CASSPSPREAIYGYTF.

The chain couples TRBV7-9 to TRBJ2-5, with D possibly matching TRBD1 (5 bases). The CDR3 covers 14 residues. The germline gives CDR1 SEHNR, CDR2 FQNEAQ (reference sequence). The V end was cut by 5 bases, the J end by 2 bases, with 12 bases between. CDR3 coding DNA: TGTGCCAGCAGCCGAATGACAGCTCAAGAGACCCAGTACTTC. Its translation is CASSRMTAQETQYF.

CDR3 protein: CASSPLAGDYEQYF. DNA for the CDR3: TGTGCCAGCAGTCCGCTAGCGGGAGATTACGAGCAGTACTTC. The rearrangement joins TRBV28 to TRBJ2-7; 10 bases line up with TRBD2. V dropped 5 bases and J dropped 4; count of bases not matched to a gene: 5. The CDR3 is 14 amino acids. The germline V gene has CDR1 MDHEN and CDR2 SYDVKM.

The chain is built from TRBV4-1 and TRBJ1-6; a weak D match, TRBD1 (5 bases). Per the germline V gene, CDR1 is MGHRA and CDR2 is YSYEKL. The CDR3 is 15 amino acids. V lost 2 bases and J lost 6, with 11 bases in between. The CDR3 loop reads CASSQSRAGNSPLHF. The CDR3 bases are TGCGCCAGCAGCCAATCCAGGGCAGGTAATTCACCCCTCCACTTT.

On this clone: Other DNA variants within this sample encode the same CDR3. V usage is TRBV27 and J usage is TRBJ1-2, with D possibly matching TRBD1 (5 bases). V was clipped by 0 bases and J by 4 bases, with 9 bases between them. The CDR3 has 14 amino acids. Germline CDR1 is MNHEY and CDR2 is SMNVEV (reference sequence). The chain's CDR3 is CASSLSGAGYGYTF. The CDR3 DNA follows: TGTGCCAGCAGTTTATCAGGGGCCGGCTATGGCTACACCTTC.

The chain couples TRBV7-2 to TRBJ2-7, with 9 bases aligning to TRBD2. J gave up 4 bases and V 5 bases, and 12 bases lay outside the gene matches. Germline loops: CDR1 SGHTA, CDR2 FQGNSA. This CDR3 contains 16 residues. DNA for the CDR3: TGTGCCAGCAGCAGTAGGGCGGGGGGGTCAAAATACGAGCAGTACTTC. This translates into CASSSRAGGSKYEQYF.

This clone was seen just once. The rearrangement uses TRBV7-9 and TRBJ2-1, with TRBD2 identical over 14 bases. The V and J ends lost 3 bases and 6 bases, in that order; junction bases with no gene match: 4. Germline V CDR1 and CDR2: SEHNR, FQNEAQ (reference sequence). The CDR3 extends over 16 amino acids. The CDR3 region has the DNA TGTGCCAGCAGCTTGCCGACTAGCGGGAGGGCCAATGAGCAGTTCTTC. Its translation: CASSLPTSGRANEQFF.

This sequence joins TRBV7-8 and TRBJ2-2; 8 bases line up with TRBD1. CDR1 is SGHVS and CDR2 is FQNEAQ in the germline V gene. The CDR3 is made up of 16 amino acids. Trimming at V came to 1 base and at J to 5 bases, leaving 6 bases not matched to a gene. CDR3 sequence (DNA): TGTGCCAGCAGCTTAGGTGGGCAGGGGGCAACCGGGGAGCTGTTTTTT. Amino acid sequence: CASSLGGQGATGELFF.

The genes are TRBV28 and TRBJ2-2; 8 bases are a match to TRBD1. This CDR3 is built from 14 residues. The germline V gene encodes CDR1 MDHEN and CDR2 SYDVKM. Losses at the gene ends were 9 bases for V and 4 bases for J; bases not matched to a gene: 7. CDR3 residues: CASCLTGATGELFF. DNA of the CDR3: TGTGCCAGTTGCTTGACAGGGGCCACCGGGGAGCTGTTTTTT.

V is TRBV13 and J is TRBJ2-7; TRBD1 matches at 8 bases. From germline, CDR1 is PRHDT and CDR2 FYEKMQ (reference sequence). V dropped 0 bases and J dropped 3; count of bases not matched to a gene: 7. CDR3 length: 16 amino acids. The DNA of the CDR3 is TGTGCCAGCAGCTTAGGCGGGTTGACAGGGGACTACGAGCAGTACTTC. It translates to CASSLGGLTGDYEQYF.

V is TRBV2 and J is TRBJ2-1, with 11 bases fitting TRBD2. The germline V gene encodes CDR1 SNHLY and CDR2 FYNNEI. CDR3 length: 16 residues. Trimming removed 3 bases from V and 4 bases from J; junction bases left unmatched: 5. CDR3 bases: TGTGCCAGCAGTGACCCCGGGACTAGCGGATACAATGAGCAGTTCTTC. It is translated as CASSDPGTSGYNEQFF.

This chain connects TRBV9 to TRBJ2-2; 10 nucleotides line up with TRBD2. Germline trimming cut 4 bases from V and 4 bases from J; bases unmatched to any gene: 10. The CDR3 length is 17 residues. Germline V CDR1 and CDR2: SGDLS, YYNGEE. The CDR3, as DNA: TGTGCCAGCAGCAGGGCCAGCGGGGGGGCGGTCACCGGGGAGCTGTTTTTT. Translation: CASSRASGGAVTGELFF. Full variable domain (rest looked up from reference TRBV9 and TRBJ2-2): DSGVTQTPKHLITATGQRVTLRCSPRSGDLSVYWYQQSLDQGLQFLIQYYNGEERAKGNILERFSAQQFPDLHSELNLSSLELGDSALYFCASSRASGGAVTGELFFGEGSRLTVL.

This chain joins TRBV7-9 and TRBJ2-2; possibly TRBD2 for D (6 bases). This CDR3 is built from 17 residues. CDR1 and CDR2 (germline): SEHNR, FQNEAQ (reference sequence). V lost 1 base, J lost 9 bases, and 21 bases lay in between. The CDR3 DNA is TGTGCCAGCAGCTTAGGAGGCTCGACTAGGGTTTTTCGGGAGCTGTTTTTT. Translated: CASSLGGSTRVFRELFF.

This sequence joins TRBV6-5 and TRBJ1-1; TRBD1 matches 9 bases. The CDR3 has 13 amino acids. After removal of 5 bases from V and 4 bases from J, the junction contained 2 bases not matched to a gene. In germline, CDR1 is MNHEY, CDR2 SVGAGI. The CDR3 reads CASSRTGATEAFF. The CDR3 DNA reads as TGTGCCAGCAGTAGGACAGGGGCCACTGAAGCTTTCTTT.

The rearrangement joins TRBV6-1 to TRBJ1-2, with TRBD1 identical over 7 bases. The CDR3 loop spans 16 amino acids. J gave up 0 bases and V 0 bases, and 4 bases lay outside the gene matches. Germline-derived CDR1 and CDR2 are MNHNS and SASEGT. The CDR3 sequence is CASSEAGQPSNYGYTF. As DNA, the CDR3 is TGTGCCAGCAGTGAAGCGGGACAGCCTTCTAACTATGGCTACACCTTC.

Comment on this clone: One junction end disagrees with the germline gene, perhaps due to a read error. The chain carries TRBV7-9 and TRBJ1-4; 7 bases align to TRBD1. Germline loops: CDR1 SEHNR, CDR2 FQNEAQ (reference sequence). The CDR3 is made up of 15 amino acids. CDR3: CSSSFDGTENEKLFF. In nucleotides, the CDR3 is TGTTCCAGCAGCTTCGACGGGACAGAGAATGAAAAACTGTTTTTT. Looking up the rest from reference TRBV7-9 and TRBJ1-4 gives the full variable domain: DTGVSQNPRHKITKRGQNVTFRCDPISEHNRLYWYRQTLGQGPEFLTYFQNEAQLEKSRLLSDRFSAERPKGSFSTLEIQRTEQGDSAMYLCSSSFDGTENEKLFFGSGTQLSVL.